These T cell receptor beta chains were read from a single sample in a study of blood T cell repertoires in COVID-19. The assay was immunoSEQ multiplex PCR, and TCRdb's table has in-frame clones only and misses some. The data hold roughly 190,000 clones, with roughly 80% observed a single time. The sequenced sample was peripheral blood. These receptors were taken from a human donor in a cohort sampled during active COVID-19. Both conserved end residues are part of each CDR3. Fields, in order: V gene, clone size, J gene, D gene, CDR3 DNA, CDR3 protein. D genes are given only for firm matches. A row's size may be missing; if present it is once, few, many or a size class.

V gene: TRBV25-1
clone size: .
J gene: TRBJ1-5
D gene: .
CDR3 DNA: TGTGCCAGCAGGGAGGCAATAAGCAATCAGCCCCAGCATTTT
CDR3 protein: CASREAISNQPQHF

V gene: TRBV3-1/TRBV3-2
clone size: .
J gene: TRBJ1-1
D gene: .
CDR3 DNA: TGTGCCAGCAGCCAAAGTCCCCCCATCTCGGGCACTGAAGCTTTCTTT
CDR3 protein: CASSQSPPISGTEAFF

V gene: TRBV6-5
clone size: few
J gene: TRBJ1-1
D gene: TRBD1
CDR3 DNA: TGTGCCAGCAGTTTAATCAGGGGGAGCCCGAACACTGAAGCTTTCTTT
CDR3 protein: CASSLIRGSPNTEAFF

V gene: TRBV7-9
clone size: few
J gene: TRBJ1-1
D gene: .
CDR3 DNA: TGTGCCAGCAGCTTAACGCAGATAAACACTGAAGCTTTCTTT
CDR3 protein: CASSLTQINTEAFF

V gene: TRBV6-5
clone size: .
J gene: TRBJ2-7
D gene: TRBD2
CDR3 DNA: TGTGCCAGCTCCCTGGGGAGGGAAGACGAGCAGTACTTC
CDR3 protein: CASSLGREDEQYF

V gene: TRBV6-1
clone size: .
J gene: TRBJ1-6
D gene: TRBD1
CDR3 DNA: TGTGCCAGCAGTGAAATGGAGACAGGGGGGAATTCACCCCTCCACTTT
CDR3 protein: CASSEMETGGNSPLHF

V gene: TRBV6-6
clone size: .
J gene: TRBJ2-1
D gene: .
CDR3 DNA: TGTGCCGCTGGGGCCGATGCAACTTTCTACAATGAGCAGTTCTTC
CDR3 protein: CAAGADATFYNEQFF

V gene: TRBV11-2
clone size: .
J gene: TRBJ2-1
D gene: .
CDR3 DNA: TGTGCCAGCATCGCCGATAGCACCTCCTACAATGAGCAGTTCTTC
CDR3 protein: CASIADSTSYNEQFF

V gene: TRBV28
clone size: once
J gene: TRBJ1-1
D gene: TRBD1
CDR3 DNA: TGTGCCAGCAGTCCATACATCACAGGGGTGAACACTGAAGCTTTCTTT
CDR3 protein: CASSPYITGVNTEAFF

V gene: TRBV4-1
clone size: .
J gene: TRBJ1-6
D gene: TRBD1
CDR3 DNA: TGCGCCAGCAGCCAAGATCGAAAGGGACAGTCTAATTCACCCCTCCACTTT
CDR3 protein: CASSQDRKGQSNSPLHF

V gene: TRBV5-1
clone size: .
J gene: TRBJ2-1
D gene: TRBD2
CDR3 DNA: TGCGCCAGCAGCTTTGGGGACTACCTTTACAATGAGCAGTTCTTC
CDR3 protein: CASSFGDYLYNEQFF

V gene: TRBV12-3/TRBV12-4
clone size: once
J gene: TRBJ1-2
D gene: .
CDR3 DNA: TGTGCCAGCAGTCCGGACAGATTTTATGGCTACACCTTC
CDR3 protein: CASSPDRFYGYTF

V gene: TRBV5-5
clone size: .
J gene: TRBJ2-1
D gene: .
CDR3 DNA: TGTGCCAGCAGCTTGCACGGGGGTGGGGCCTACAATGAGCAGTTCTTC
CDR3 protein: CASSLHGGGAYNEQFF

V gene: TRBV3-1/TRBV3-2
clone size: .
J gene: TRBJ1-2
D gene: .
CDR3 DNA: TGTGCCAGCAGCCAAGGTGGAGGAATCTATGGCCACACCTTC
CDR3 protein: CASSQGGGIYGHTF

V gene: TRBV20-1
clone size: .
J gene: TRBJ1-6
D gene: TRBD1
CDR3 DNA: TGCAGTGCTAGTGGACAGGTCTATAATTCACCCCTCCACTTT
CDR3 protein: CSASGQVYNSPLHF

V gene: TRBV13
clone size: .
J gene: TRBJ2-5
D gene: .
CDR3 DNA: TGTGCCAGCAGGGAAGTGGGCAGTCAAGAGACCCAGTACTTC
CDR3 protein: CASREVGSQETQYF

V gene: TRBV6-5
clone size: once
J gene: TRBJ1-1
D gene: .
CDR3 DNA: TGTGCCAGCAGCTTGCTCCGGGTGAACACTGAAGCTTTCTTT
CDR3 protein: CASSLLRVNTEAFF

V gene: TRBV5-1
clone size: .
J gene: TRBJ2-1
D gene: .
CDR3 DNA: TGCGCCAGCAGCTTGGAACCAGACAATGAGCAGTTCTTC
CDR3 protein: CASSLEPDNEQFF

V gene: TRBV30
clone size: .
J gene: TRBJ2-2
D gene: .
CDR3 DNA: TGTGCCTGGAGCACAGGTATAGTCGGGGAGCTGTTTTTT
CDR3 protein: CAWSTGIVGELFF

V gene: TRBV7-3
clone size: few
J gene: TRBJ2-6
D gene: .
CDR3 DNA: TGTGCCAGCAGCTTTACTGGGGCCAACGTCCTGACTTTC
CDR3 protein: CASSFTGANVLTF

V gene: TRBV19
clone size: .
J gene: TRBJ2-1
D gene: .
CDR3 DNA: TGTGCCAGTAGTATGTACAGTACCAATGAGCAGTTCTTC
CDR3 protein: CASSMYSTNEQFF

V gene: TRBV30
clone size: .
J gene: TRBJ1-4
D gene: TRBD1
CDR3 DNA: TGTGCCTGGAGTAAACAGGGGCAATATGAAAAACTGTTTTTT
CDR3 protein: CAWSKQGQYEKLFF

V gene: TRBV5-1
clone size: .
J gene: TRBJ2-7
D gene: TRBD1
CDR3 DNA: TGCGCCAGCAGCTTGGCAGGTGACAGGGCCTACGAGCAGTACTTC
CDR3 protein: CASSLAGDRAYEQYF

V gene: TRBV3-1/TRBV3-2
clone size: .
J gene: TRBJ1-2
D gene: .
CDR3 DNA: TGTGCCAGCAGCCGAAGGCGGACATCTAACTATGGCTACACCTTC
CDR3 protein: CASSRRRTSNYGYTF

V gene: TRBV24-1
clone size: .
J gene: TRBJ2-2
D gene: .
CDR3 DNA: TGTGCCACCCGTCAGGGCGCGAACACCGGGGAGCTGTTTTTT
CDR3 protein: CATRQGANTGELFF

V gene: TRBV6-6
clone size: .
J gene: TRBJ1-1
D gene: .
CDR3 DNA: TGTGCCAGCAGTCCAGGGTTGAACACTGAAGCTTTCTTT
CDR3 protein: CASSPGLNTEAFF

V gene: TRBV18
clone size: .
J gene: TRBJ1-1
D gene: .
CDR3 DNA: TGTGCCAGCTCACCACCAGGGGGTTCGGTGACCACTGAAGCTTTCTTT
CDR3 protein: CASSPPGGSVTTEAFF

V gene: TRBV3-1/TRBV3-2
clone size: .
J gene: TRBJ2-1
D gene: .
CDR3 DNA: TGTGCCAGCAGCCTCGAGAGTTTCTCCTACAATGAGCAGTTCTTC
CDR3 protein: CASSLESFSYNEQFF

V gene: TRBV4-1
clone size: .
J gene: TRBJ1-5
D gene: TRBD1
CDR3 DNA: TGCGCCAGCAGCTGGGGACAGGGGAATCAGCCCCAGCATTTT
CDR3 protein: CASSWGQGNQPQHF

V gene: TRBV27
clone size: .
J gene: TRBJ2-7
D gene: TRBD1
CDR3 DNA: TGTGCCAGCAGTTTATCTACCGGGACAGATTTCTACGAGCAGTACTTC
CDR3 protein: CASSLSTGTDFYEQYF

V gene: TRBV2
clone size: many
J gene: TRBJ2-5
D gene: .
CDR3 DNA: TGTGCCAGCAGTGAACAGGGGCAGTGGGAGACCCAGTACTTC
CDR3 protein: CASSEQGQWETQYF

V gene: TRBV7-9
clone size: .
J gene: TRBJ1-2
D gene: .
CDR3 DNA: TGTGCCAGCAGCTTGGAGCTTGGCTACACCTTC
CDR3 protein: CASSLELGYTF

V gene: TRBV7-3
clone size: .
J gene: TRBJ2-1
D gene: .
CDR3 DNA: TGTGCCAGCAGCTTACGACGGGGGAGCTCCTACAATGAGCAGTTCTTC
CDR3 protein: CASSLRRGSSYNEQFF

V gene: TRBV7-2
clone size: .
J gene: TRBJ2-4
D gene: TRBD2
CDR3 DNA: TGTGCCAGCAGCCAGGGGACTAGCGGTCTCCGTGACATTCAGTACTTC
CDR3 protein: CASSQGTSGLRDIQYF

V gene: TRBV28
clone size: .
J gene: TRBJ2-7
D gene: TRBD1
CDR3 DNA: TGTGCCAGCAGTTCCCCCCCCGGGACAGGGCAGTACGAGCAGTACTTC
CDR3 protein: CASSSPPGTGQYEQYF